The entry below describes one TCR beta chain. Germline V gene lookup returns CDR1 LNHDA and CDR2 SQIVND (reference sequence). V lost 6 bases and J 5 bases, leaving 8 bases between the germline ends. The CDR3 sequence is 13 residues long. In the authors' methods: Estimates of nucleated cell counts were drawn from the amplification of reference gene primers. Method: immunoSEQ multiplex PCR; TCRdb's copy keeps in-frame clones and lacks some. V and J calls plus clone size are reproduced from that table; the DNA served to infer D and trimming. The repertoire includes around 130,000 clones, about 84% of them detected once, and less than 15% sits in the top ten. The data were taken from a study of blood T cell repertoires in COVID-19.

The rearrangement uses TRBV19 and TRBJ1-6; no clear D gene. Sequencing used peripheral blood. This TCR came from a woman aged 55-75 years with acute or convalescent COVID-19. CDR3 DNA sequence: TGTGCCAGTAGATCACGAGATAATTCACCCCTCCACTTT. Protein: CASRSRDNSPLHF.